The 4 T cell receptor beta chains below all came from one sample that was sequenced in a study of T cell responses to AZD1222 COVID-19 vaccine. Here immunoSEQ multiplex PCR was the method, and the copy in TCRdb shows in-frame clones only, minus some. Of about 120,000 clones listed, more than 85% were seen once; the top ten hold 4.5%. The material was peripheral blood, obtained on day 0 of AZD1222 vaccination. The receptors originated from an adult in good health.

The V gene is TRBV4-3, the J gene TRBJ1-1; 7 bases align to TRBD1. Looked up from germline, CDR1 is LGHNA and CDR2 is YSLEER. With 0 bases clipped from V and 4 bases from J, the junction kept 5 bases outside the gene matches. The CDR3 extends over 15 amino acids. The chain's CDR3 is CASSQDDRVGTEAFF. CDR3 nucleotide sequence: TGCGCCAGCAGCCAAGATGACAGGGTGGGCACTGAAGCTTTCTTT.

This clone has only one observation. V is TRBV10-3 and J is TRBJ2-5; 7 bases fit TRBD1. The CDR3 extends over 12 amino acids. Germline trimming cut 10 bases from V and 4 bases from J; bases unmatched to any gene: 6. Germline V gives CDR1 ENHRY, CDR2 SYGVKD. The DNA of the CDR3 is TGTGCCACCACGGACAGGCCAGAGACCCAGTACTTC. It yields the protein CATTDRPETQYF.

J is TRBJ1-2 and V is TRBV28, with 7 bases lining up with TRBD1. Looked up from germline, CDR1 is MDHEN and CDR2 is SYDVKM. The junction had 5 bases not matched to a gene; V was cut back by 4 bases and J by 3 bases. CDR3 size: 14 residues. CDR3 loop: CASSSQGQYYGYTF. The CDR3 DNA reads TGTGCCAGCAGTTCGCAGGGACAGTACTATGGCTACACCTTC.

The V and J genes are TRBV5-1 and TRBJ1-3; D is ambiguous. Germline-derived CDR1 and CDR2 are SGHRS and YFSETQ. The CDR3 has 15 amino acids. V shed 4 bases and J shed 2 bases, with 13 bases lying between them. DNA for the CDR3: TGCGCCAGCAGCCTATCAACCTCGGCTGGAAACACCATATATTTT. Protein: CASSLSTSAGNTIYF.